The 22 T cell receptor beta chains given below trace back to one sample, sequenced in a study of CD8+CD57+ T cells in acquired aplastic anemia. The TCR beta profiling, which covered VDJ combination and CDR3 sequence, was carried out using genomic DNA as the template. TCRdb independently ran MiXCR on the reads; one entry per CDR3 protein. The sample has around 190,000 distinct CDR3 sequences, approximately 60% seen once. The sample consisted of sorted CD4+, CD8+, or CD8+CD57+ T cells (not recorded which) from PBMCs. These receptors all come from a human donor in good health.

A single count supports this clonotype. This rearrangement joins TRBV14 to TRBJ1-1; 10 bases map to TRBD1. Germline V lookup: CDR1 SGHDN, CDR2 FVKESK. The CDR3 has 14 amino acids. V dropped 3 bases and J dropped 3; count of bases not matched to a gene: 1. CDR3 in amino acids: CASSQDRGDTEAFF. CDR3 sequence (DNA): TGTGCCAGCAGCCAGGACAGGGGGGACACTGAAGCTTTCTTT.

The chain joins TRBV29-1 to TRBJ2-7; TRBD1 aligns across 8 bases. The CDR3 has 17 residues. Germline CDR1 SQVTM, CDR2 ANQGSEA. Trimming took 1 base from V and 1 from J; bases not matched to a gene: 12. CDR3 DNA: TGCAGCGTTGAAGCACTCGTTCAGGGGGCCTCGTCCTACGAGCAGTACTTC. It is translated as CSVEALVQGASSYEQYF.

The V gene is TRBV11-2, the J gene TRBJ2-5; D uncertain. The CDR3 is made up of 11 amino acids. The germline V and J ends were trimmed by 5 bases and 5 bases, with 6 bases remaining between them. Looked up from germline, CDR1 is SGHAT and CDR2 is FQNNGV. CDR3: CASSPLETQYF. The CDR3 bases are TGTGCCAGCAGCCCGTTGGAGACCCAGTACTTC.

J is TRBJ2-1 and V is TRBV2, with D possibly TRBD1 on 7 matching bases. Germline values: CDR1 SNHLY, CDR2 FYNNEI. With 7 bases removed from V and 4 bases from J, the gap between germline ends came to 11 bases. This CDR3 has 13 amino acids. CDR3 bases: TGTGCCAGCATGGGGGGACAGTACAATGAGCAGTTCTTC. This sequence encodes CASMGGQYNEQFF.

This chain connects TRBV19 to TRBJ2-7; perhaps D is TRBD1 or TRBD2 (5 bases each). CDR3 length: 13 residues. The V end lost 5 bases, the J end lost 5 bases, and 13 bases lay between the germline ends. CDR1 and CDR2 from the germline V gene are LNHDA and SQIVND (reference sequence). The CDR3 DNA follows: TGTGCCAGTAGTCGCCGGGACGTAAACGAGCAGTACTTC. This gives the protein CASSRRDVNEQYF.

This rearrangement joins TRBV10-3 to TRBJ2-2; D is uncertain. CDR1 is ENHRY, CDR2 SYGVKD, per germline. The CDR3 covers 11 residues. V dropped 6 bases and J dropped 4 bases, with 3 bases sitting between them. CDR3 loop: CAISSTGELFF. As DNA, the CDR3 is TGTGCCATCAGCAGCACCGGGGAGCTGTTTTTT.

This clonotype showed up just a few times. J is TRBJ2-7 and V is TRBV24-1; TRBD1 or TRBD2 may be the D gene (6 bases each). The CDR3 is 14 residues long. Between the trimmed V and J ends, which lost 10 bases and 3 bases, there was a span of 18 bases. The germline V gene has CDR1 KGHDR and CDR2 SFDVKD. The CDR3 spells CATAPQGRGYEQYF. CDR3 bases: TGTGCCACAGCTCCCCAGGGGCGGGGCTACGAGCAGTACTTC.

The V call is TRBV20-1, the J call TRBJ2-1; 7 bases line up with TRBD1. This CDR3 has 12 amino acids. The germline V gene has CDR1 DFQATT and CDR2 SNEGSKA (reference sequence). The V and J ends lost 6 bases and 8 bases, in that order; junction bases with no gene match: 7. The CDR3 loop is CSADDRVHEQFF. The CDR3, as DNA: TGCAGTGCCGACGACAGGGTACATGAGCAGTTCTTC.

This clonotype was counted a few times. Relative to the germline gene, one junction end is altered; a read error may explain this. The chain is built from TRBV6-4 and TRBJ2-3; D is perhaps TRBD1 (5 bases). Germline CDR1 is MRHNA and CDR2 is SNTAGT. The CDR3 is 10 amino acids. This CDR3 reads CASSRFRSGF. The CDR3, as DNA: TGTGCCAGCAGTCGCTTCCGATCAGGGTTT.

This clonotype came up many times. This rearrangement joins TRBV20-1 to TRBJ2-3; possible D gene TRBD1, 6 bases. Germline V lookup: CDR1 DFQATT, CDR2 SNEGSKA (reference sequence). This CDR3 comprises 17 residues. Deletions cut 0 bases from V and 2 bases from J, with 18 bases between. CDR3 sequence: CSARDLSGKGDTDTQYF. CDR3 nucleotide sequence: TGCAGTGCTAGAGATCTATCAGGGAAGGGGGACACAGATACGCAGTATTTT.

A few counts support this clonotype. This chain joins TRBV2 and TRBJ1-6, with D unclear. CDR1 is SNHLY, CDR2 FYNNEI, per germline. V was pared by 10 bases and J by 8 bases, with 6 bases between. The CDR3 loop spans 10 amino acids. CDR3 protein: CATLHSPLHF. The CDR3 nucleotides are TGTGCCACGTTACATTCACCCCTCCACTTT.

Written as DNA, the CDR3 is TGTGCCAGCAGCGTAGAAACAGCTGGAAACACCATATATTTT. It yields the protein CASSVETAGNTIYF. The genes are TRBV9 and TRBJ1-3; D ambiguous. Germline CDR1 and CDR2: SGDLS and YYNGEE. The CDR3 covers 14 residues. Between the trimmed V and J ends, which lost 0 bases and 2 bases, there was a span of 6 bases.

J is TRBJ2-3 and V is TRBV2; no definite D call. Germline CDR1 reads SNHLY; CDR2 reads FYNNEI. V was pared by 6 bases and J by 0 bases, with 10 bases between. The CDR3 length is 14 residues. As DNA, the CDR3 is TGTGCCAGCAGAGTTAGATTGAGCACAGATACGCAGTATTTT. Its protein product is CASRVRLSTDTQYF.

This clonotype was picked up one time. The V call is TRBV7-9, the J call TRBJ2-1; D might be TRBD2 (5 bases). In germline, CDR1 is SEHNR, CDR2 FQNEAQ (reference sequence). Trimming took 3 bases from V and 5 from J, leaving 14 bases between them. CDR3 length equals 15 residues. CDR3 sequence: CASSLAAGLNNEQFF. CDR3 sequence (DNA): TGTGCCAGCAGCTTGGCGGCGGGCCTTAACAATGAGCAGTTCTTC.

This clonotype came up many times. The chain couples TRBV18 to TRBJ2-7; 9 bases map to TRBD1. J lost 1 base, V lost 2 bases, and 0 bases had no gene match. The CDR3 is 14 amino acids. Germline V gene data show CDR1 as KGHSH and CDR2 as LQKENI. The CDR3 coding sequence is TGTGCCAGCTCACCAGGACAGGGGTCCTACGAGCAGTACTTC. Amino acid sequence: CASSPGQGSYEQYF.

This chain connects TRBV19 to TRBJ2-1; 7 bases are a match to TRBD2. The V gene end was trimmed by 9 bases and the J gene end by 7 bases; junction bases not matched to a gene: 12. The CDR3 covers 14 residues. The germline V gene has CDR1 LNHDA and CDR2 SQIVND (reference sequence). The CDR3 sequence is CASSREAARNEQFF. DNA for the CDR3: TGTGCCAGCTCTCGGGAGGCCGCTCGAAATGAGCAGTTCTTC. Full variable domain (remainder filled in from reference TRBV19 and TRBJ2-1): DGGITQSPKYLFRKEGQNVTLSCEQNLNHDAMYWYRQDPGQGLRLIYYSQIVNDFQKGDIAEGYSVSREKKESFPLTVTSAQKNPTAFYLCASSREAARNEQFFGPGTRLTVL.

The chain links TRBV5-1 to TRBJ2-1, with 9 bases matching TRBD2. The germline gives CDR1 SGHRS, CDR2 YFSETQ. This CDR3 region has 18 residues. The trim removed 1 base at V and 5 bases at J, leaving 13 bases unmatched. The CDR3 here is CASSLWPSGKAGDNEQFF. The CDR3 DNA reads TGCGCCAGCAGCTTGTGGCCTAGCGGGAAGGCCGGGGACAATGAGCAGTTCTTC.

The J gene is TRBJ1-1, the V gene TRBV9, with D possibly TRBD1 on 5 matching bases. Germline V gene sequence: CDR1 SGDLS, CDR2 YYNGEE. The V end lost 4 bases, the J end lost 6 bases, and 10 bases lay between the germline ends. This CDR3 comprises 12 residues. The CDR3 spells CASSSGFPEAFF. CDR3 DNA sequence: TGTGCCAGCAGCTCAGGGTTCCCTGAAGCTTTCTTT.

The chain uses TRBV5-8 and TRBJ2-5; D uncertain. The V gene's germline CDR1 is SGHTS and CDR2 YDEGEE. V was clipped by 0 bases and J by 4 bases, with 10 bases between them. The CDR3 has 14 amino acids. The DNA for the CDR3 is TGTGCCAGCAGCTTGGGACTCGCCCTAGAGACCCAGTACTTC. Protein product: CASSLGLALETQYF.

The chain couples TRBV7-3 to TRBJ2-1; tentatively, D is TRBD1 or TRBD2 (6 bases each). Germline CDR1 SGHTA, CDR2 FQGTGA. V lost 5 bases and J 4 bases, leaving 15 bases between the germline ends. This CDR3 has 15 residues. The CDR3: CASSPEGGTYNEQFF. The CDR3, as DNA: TGTGCCAGCAGCCCAGAGGGGGGAACGTACAATGAGCAGTTCTTC.

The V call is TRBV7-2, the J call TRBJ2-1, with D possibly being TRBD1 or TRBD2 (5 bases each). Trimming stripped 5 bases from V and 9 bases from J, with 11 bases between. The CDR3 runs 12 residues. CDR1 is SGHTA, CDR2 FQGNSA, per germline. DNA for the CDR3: TGTGCCAGCAGCGGGGGTATAGGTGAGCAGTTCTTC. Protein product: CASSGGIGEQFF.

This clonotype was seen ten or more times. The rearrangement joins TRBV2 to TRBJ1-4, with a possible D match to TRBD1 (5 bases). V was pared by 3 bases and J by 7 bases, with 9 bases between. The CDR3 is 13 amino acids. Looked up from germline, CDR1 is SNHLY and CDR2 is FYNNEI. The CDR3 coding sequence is TGTGCCAGCAGTGAGGGAACAGGTGAAAAACTGTTTTTT. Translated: CASSEGTGEKLFF.